Reported below is one T cell receptor beta chain. The antigen remains unidentified. These data belong to a study of cytomegalovirus exposure and HLA in healthy donors. Researchers ran the PCR with 60 Vbeta and 13 Jbeta primers. Original processing methods: Later, an analysis found 75 million to 90 million unique TCR beta chains, and about 10 million of these were shared. TCRdb's copy holds only in-frame clones and misses some; the assay was immunoSEQ multiplex PCR. V and J calls plus clone size are reproduced from that table; the DNA served to infer D and trimming. The sample carries tens of thousands of clones, approximately 82% recorded once. Study results and caveats: Highly shared variants forming one cluster were likely a sequencing artifact. Common viral pathogens seemed, in a later analysis, to connect with several of the most significant clusters. Most observed TCR sequences were rare, whereas some public TCRs were detected in many donors.

The sample comprised PBMCs. This clonotype was obtained from a woman aged 18-35 years in good health and CMV-seronegative.

CDR3 DNA sequence: TGCGCCAGCAGCTCCGGGACAGGGTTTCTGGACTATGGCTACACCTTC. Translation gives CASSSGTGFLDYGYTF. The chain recombines TRBV5-1 with TRBJ1-2; TRBD1 aligns across 9 bases. The CDR3 covers 16 residues. The V and J ends lost 3 bases and 3 bases, in that order; junction bases with no gene match: 9. Per germline, CDR1 SGHRS and CDR2 YFSETQ.